The table lists the clone carrying this T cell receptor (beta chain) with a few counts. What it binds is unknown. With constant-segment primers, 5'RACE yielded cDNA libraries of TCR alpha and TCR beta that carried sample barcodes and UMIs. TCRdb re-called the 5' RACE reads through MiXCR, storing one row per CDR3 protein. Found here are a few hundred thousand distinct CDR3 sequences, about 17% of them singletons; the top ten hold roughly 24%. The sample comes from a study of T-cell memory formation after mild COVID-19. Study-wide background: Among the donors, TCR clusters were largely specific to each donor. Study-level findings and limits: Later expanders leaned CD4+, whereas clones that contracted between day 15 and 85 were balanced CD4/CD8. Most CD4+ clones that shrank were in CM and EM, while CD8+ ones turned up in EMRA.

The V end was cut by 1 base, the J end by 5 bases, with 11 bases between. CDR1 and CDR2 (germline): LGHNA, YSLEER. The CDR3 has 14 amino acids. The gene calls are TRBV4-3 and TRBJ1-2, with D possibly TRBD1 on 5 matching bases. The sample taken for sequencing was PBMCs or a T cell subset sorted from them (not recorded which). This TCR came from a man aged 18 to 30 who had mild COVID-19 (a few samples of this study predate the infection). Cell type and time point are not known. Here the CDR3 reads CASSQARRGYGYTF. In DNA, the CDR3 is TGCGCCAGCAGCCAAGCGCGGAGGGGATATGGCTACACCTTC.